The clone carrying this TCR beta chain appeared a few times. Its antigen is as yet unknown. CDR1 and CDR2 from the germline V gene are LNHDA and SQIVND (reference sequence). The V and J ends lost 6 bases and 1 base, in that order; junction bases with no gene match: 3. The CDR3 covers 14 residues. This sample was taken from a study of cytomegalovirus exposure and HLA in healthy donors. Overall study: Counted in an early data release were tens of millions of unique TCRs from HLA-typed donors. Study-wide results and caveats: Reported findings show TCR beta sequences accurately forecast HLA-A and HLA-B alleles in most subjects. Sequencing artifact likely explains a cluster of highly shared sequence variants. In a later analysis, TCR beta V- and J-gene trimming showed a link to a missense DCLRE1C variant.

Primers: 60 Vbeta forward and 13 Jbeta reverse. Clones were sequenced by immunoSEQ multiplex PCR, and TCRdb holds only the in-frame ones, with some missing. The repertoire holds about 98,000 clones, with approximately 83% as singletons. This receptor was taken from a female donor in good health and CMV-seropositive. Input material: PBMCs. The chain employs TRBV19 and TRBJ1-3; 7 positions agree with TRBD1. Written as DNA, the CDR3 is TGTGCCAGTAGGGCAGGGGGATCTGGAAACACCATATATTTT. The encoded protein is CASRAGGSGNTIYF.